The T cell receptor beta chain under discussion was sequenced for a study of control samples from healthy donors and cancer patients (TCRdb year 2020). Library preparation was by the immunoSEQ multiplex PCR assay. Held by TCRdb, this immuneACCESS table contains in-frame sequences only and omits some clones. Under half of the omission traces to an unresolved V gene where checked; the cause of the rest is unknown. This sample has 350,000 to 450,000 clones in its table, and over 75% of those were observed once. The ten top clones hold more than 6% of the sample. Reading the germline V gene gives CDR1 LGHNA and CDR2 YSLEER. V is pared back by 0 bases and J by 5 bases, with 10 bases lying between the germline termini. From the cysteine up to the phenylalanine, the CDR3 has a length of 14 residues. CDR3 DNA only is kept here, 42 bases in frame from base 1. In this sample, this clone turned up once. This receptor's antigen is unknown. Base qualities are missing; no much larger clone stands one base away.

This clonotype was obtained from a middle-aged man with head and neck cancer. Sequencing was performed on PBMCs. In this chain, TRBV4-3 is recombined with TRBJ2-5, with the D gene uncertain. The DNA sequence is TGCGCCAGCAGCCAAGATGGTGGGTTGGAGACCCAGTACTTC. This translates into CASSQDGGLETQYF.